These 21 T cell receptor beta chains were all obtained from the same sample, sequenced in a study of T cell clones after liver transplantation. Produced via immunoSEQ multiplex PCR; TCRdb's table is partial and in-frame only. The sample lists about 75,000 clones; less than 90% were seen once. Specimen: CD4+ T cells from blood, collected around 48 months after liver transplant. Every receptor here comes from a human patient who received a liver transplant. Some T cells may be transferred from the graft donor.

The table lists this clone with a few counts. CDR3 sequence: CASSQEIRTRNQPQHF. DNA of the CDR3: TGTGCCAGCAGCCAAGAAATCAGGACGCGCAATCAGCCCCAGCATTTT. The chain employs TRBV4-2 and TRBJ1-5; D is ambiguous. Per the germline V gene, CDR1 is LGHNA and CDR2 is YNFKEQ. The CDR3 extends over 16 amino acids. Trimming cost V 0 bases and J 2 bases, with 11 bases left between them.

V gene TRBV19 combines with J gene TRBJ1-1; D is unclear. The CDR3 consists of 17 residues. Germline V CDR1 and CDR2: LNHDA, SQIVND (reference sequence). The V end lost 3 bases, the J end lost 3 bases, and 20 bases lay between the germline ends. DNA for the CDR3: TGTGCCAGTAGTATGTCAGGATTCAGGAGGGTAGACACTGAAGCTTTCTTT. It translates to CASSMSGFRRVDTEAFF.

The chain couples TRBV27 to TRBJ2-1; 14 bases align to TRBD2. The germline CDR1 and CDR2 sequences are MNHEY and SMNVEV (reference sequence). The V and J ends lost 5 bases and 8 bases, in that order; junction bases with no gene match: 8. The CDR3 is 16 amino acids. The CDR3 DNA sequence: TGTGCCAGCAGTACGAGACTAGCGGGAGGGATCCATGAGCAGTTCTTC. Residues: CASSTRLAGGIHEQFF.

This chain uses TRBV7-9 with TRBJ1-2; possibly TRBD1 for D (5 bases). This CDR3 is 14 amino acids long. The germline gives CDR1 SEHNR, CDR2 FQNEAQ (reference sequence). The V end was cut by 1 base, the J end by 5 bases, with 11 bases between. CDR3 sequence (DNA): TGTGCCAGCAGCTTAGACGGGGGAGAATATGGCTACACCTTC. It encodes CASSLDGGEYGYTF. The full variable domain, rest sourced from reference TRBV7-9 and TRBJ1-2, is DTGVSQNPRHKITKRGQNVTFRCDPISEHNRLYWYRQTLGQGPEFLTYFQNEAQLEKSRLLSDRFSAERPKGSFSTLEIQRTEQGDSAMYLCASSLDGGEYGYTFGSGTRLTVV.

The CDR3 DNA sequence: TGTGCCAGCAGCTTAGTAGGCCGAAGCACAGATACGCAGTATTTT. Protein product: CASSLVGRSTDTQYF. This chain links TRBV7-8 with TRBJ2-3, with unresolved D. CDR1 SGHVS and CDR2 FQNEAQ come from the germline V gene. CDR3 length: 15 residues. Trimming pared 1 base from V and 0 bases from J, leaving 8 bases between.

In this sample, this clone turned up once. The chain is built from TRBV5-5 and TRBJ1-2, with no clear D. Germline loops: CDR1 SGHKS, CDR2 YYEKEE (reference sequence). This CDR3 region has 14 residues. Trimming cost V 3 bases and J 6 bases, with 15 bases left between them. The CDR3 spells CASSSPTLKDGYTF. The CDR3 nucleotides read TGTGCCAGCAGCTCCCCTACTCTGAAGGATGGCTACACCTTC.

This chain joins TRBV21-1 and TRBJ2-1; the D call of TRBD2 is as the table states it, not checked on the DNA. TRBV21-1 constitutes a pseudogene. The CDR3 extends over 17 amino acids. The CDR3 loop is CASSKRSKPASYNEQFF. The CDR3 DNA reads TGTGCCAGCAGCAAACGGTCGAAGCCCGCCTCCTACAATGAGCAGTTCTTC.

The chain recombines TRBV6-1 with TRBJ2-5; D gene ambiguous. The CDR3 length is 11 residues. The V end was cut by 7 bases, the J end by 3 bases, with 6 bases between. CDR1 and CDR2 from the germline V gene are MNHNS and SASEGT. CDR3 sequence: CASTVEETQYF. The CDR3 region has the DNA TGTGCCAGCACCGTAGAAGAGACCCAGTACTTC.

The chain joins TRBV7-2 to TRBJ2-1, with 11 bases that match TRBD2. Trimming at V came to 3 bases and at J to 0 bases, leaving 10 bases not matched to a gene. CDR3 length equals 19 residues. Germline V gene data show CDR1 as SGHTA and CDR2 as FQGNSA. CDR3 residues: CASSFLGTSGGLSYNEQFF. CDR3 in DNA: TGTGCCAGCAGCTTTTTGGGCACTAGCGGGGGCCTCTCCTACAATGAGCAGTTCTTC.

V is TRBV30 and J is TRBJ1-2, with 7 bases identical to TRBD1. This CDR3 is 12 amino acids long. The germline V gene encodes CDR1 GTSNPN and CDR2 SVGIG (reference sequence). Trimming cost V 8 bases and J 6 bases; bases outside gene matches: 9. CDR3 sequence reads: CARSEGAHGYTF. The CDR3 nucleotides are TGTGCCCGATCTGAGGGGGCGCATGGCTACACCTTC.

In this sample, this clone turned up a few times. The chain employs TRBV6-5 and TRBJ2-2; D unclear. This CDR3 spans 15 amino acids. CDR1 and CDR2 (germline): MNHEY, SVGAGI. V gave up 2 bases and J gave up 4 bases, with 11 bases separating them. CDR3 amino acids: CASSYVGRVTGELFF. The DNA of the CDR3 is TGTGCCAGCAGTTACGTTGGAAGGGTCACCGGGGAGCTGTTTTTT.

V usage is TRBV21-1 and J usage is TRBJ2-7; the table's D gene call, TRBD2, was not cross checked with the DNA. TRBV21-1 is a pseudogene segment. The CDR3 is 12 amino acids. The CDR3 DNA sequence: TGTGCCAGCAGCAAAGGCGGGAGCGAGCAGTACTTC. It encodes CASSKGGSEQYF.

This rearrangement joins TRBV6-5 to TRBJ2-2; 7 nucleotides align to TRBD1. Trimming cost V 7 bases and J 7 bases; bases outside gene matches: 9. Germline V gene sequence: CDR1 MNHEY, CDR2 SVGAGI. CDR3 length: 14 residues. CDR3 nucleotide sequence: TGTGCCAGCATTCTACCAGGGGGTCACGGGGAGCTGTTTTTT. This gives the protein CASILPGGHGELFF.

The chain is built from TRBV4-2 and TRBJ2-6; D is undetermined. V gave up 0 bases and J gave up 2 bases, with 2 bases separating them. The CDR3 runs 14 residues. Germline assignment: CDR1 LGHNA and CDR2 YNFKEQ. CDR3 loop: CASSQDPGANVLTF. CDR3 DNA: TGTGCCAGCAGCCAAGATCCTGGGGCCAACGTCCTGACTTTC.

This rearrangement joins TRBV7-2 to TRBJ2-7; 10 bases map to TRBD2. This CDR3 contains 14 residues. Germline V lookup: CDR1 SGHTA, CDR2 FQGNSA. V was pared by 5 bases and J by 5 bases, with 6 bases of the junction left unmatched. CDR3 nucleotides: TGTGCCAGCAGCCCCGGGCTAGCGGGAGACGAGCAGTACTTC. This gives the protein CASSPGLAGDEQYF.

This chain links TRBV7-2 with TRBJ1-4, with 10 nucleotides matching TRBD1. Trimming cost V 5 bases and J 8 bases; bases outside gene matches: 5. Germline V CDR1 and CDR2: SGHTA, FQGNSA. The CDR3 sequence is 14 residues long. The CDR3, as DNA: TGTGCCAGCAGCCGGGACAGGGGTTTGGAAAAACTGTTTTTT. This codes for CASSRDRGLEKLFF.

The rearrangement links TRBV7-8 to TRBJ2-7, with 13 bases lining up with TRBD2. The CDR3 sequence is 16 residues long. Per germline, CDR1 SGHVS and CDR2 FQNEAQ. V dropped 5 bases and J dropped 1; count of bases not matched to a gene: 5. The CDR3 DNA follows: TGTGCCAGCAGCCAACTAGCGGGAGGGGGTTCCTACGAGCAGTACTTC. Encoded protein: CASSQLAGGGSYEQYF.

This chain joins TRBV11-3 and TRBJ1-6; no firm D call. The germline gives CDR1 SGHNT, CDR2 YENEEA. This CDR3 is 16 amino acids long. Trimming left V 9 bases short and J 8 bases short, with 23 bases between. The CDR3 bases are TGTGCCAGTCCAATCGAAACCCCAAATTCCCATTCACCCCTCCACTTT. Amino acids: CASPIETPNSHSPLHF.

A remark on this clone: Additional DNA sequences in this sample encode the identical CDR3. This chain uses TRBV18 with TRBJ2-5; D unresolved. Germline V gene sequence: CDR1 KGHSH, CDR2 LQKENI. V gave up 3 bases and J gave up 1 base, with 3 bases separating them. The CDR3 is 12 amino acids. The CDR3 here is CASSPRQETQYF. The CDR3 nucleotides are TGTGCCAGCTCACCGCGCCAAGAGACCCAGTACTTC.

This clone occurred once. CDR3 sequence (DNA): TGTGCCAGCAGTCCTCCTTTGGCCGGGGAGCTGTTTTTT. It encodes CASSPPLAGELFF. The genes are TRBV27 and TRBJ2-2; unclear D gene. V shed 5 bases and J shed 6 bases, with 10 bases lying between them. Looked up from germline, CDR1 is MNHEY and CDR2 is SMNVEV (reference sequence). The CDR3 has 13 amino acids.

CDR3 sequence (DNA): TGCGCCAGCAGCTTGGCCCTGGGTAACTATGGCTACACCTTC. Translated: CASSLALGNYGYTF. V usage is TRBV5-1 and J usage is TRBJ1-2; D is uncertain. The CDR3 sequence is 14 residues long. Germline CDR1 and CDR2: SGHRS and YFSETQ. V lost 0 bases, J lost 1 base, and 7 bases lay in between.